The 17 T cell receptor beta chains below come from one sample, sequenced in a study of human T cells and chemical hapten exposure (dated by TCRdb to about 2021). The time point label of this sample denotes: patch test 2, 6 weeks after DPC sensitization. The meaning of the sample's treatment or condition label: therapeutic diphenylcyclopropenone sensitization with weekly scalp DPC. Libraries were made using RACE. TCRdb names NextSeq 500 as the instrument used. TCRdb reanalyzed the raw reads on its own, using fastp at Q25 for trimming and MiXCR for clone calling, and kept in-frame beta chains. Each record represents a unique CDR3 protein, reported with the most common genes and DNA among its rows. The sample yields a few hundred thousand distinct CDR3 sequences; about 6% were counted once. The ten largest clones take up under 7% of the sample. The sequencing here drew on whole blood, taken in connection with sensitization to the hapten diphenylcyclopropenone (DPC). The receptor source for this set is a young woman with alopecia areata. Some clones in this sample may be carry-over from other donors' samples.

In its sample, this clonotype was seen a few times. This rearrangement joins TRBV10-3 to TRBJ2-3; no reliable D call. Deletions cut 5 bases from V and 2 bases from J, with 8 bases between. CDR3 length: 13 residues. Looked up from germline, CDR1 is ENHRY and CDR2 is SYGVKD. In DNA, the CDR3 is TGTGCCATCAGTTCGAGAAACACAGATACGCAGTATTTT. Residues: CAISSRNTDTQYF.

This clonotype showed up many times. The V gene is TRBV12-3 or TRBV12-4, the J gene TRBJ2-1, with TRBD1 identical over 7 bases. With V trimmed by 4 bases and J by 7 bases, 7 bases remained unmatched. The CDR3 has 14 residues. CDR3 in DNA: TGTGCCAGCAGTTGGGGACAGCTTCCTAATGAGCAGTTCTTC. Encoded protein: CASSWGQLPNEQFF.

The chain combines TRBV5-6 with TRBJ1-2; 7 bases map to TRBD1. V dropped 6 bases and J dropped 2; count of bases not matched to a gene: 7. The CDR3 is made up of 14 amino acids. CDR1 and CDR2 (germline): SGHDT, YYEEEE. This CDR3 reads CASIYRGRNYGYTF. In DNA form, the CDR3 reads TGTGCCAGCATATACAGGGGTCGGAACTATGGCTACACCTTC. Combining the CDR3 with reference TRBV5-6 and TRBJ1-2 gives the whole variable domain DAGVTQSPTHLIKTRGQQVTLRCSPKSGHDTVSWYQQALGQGPQFIFQYYEEEERQRGNFPDRFSGHQFPNYSSELNVNALLLGDSALYLCASIYRGRNYGYTFGSGTRLTVV.

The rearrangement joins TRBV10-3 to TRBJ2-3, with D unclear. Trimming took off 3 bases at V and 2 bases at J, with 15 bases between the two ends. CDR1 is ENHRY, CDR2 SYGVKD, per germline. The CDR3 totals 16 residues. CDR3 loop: CAISDSSREVTDTQYF. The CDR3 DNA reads TGTGCCATCAGTGACAGCTCGAGAGAAGTCACAGATACGCAGTATTTT.

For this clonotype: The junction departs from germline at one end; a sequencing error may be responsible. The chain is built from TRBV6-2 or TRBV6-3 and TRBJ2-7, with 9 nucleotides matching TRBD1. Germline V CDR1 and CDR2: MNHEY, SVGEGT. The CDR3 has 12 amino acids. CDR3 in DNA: TGTGCCAGCACCGCGGCGGACAGGGGCATATTCTTC. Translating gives CASTAADRGIFF.

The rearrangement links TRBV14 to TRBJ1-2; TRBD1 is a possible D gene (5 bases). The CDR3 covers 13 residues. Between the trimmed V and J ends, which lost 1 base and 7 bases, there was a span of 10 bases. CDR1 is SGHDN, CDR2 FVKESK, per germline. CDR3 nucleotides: TGTGCCAGCAGCCAAGTCCGGGGCGGTGGCTACACCTTC. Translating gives CASSQVRGGGYTF.

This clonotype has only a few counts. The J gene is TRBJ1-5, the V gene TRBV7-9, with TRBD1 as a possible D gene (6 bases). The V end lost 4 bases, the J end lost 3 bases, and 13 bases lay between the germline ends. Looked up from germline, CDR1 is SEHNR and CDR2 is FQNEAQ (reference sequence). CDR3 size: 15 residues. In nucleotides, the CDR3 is TGTGCCAGCAGCTCCGGGGGGCGGCTCAATCAGCCCCAGCATTTT. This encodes CASSSGGRLNQPQHF. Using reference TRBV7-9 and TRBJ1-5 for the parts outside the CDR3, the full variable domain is DTGVSQNPRHKITKRGQNVTFRCDPISEHNRLYWYRQTLGQGPEFLTYFQNEAQLEKSRLLSDRFSAERPKGSFSTLEIQRTEQGDSAMYLCASSSGGRLNQPQHFGDGTRLSIL.

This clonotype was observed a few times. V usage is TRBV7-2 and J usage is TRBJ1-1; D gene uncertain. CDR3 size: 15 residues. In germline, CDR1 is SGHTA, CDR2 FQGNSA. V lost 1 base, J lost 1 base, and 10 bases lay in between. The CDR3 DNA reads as TGTGCCAGCAGCTTAGGGATTACAACGAACACTGAAGCTTTCTTT. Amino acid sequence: CASSLGITTNTEAFF.

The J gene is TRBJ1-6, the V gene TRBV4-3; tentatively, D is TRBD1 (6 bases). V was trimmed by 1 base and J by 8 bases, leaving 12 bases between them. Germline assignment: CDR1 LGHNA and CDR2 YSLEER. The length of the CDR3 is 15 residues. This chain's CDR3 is CASSQARSGDSPLHF. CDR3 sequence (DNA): TGCGCCAGCAGCCAAGCACGGTCAGGGGATTCACCCCTCCACTTT.

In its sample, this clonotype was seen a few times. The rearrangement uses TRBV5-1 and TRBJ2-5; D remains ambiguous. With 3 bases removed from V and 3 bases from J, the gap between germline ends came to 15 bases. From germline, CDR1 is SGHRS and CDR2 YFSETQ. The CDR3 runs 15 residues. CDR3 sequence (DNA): TGCGCCAGCAGCTCGACGGCGACTCGCAAAGAGACCCAGTACTTC. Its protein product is CASSSTATRKETQYF.

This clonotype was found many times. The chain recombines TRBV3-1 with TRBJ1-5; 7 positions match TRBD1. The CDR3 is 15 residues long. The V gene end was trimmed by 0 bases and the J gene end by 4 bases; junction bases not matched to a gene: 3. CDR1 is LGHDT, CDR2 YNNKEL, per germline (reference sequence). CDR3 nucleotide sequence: TGTGCCAGCAGCCAAGATAGGGACAGAAATCAGCCCCAGCATTTT. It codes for CASSQDRDRNQPQHF.

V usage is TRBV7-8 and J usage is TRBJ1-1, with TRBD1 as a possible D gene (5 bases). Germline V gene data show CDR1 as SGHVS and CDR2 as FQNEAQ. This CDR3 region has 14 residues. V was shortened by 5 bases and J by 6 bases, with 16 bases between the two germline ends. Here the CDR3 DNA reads TGTGCCAGCAGCCCCAGGGCCCTCGTGCCTGAAGCTTTCTTT. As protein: CASSPRALVPEAFF. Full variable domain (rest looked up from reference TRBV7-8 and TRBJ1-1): GAGVSQSPRYKVAKRGQDVALRCDPISGHVSLFWYQQALGQGPEFLTYFQNEAQLDKSGLPSDRFFAERPEGSVSTLKIQRTQQEDSAVYLCASSPRALVPEAFFGQGTRLTVV.

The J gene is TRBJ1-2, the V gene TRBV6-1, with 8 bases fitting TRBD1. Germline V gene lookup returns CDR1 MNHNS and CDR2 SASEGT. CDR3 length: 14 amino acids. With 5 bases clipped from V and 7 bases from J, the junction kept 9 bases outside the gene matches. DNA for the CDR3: TGTGCCAGCAGTTTGACAGGGGCCTCCGGTGGCTACACCTTC. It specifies CASSLTGASGGYTF.

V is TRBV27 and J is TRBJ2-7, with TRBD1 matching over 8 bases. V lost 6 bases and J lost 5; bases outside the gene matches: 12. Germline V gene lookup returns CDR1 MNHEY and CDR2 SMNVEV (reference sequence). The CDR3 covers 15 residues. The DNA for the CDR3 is TGTGCCAGCAGGACCCGCACAGGGGGTCTTGACGAGCAGTACTTC. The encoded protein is CASRTRTGGLDEQYF.

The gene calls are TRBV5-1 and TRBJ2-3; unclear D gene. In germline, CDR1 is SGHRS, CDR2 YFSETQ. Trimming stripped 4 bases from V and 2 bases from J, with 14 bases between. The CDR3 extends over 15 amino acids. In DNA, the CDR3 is TGCGCCAGCAGCACGACGCAGAGCCCCACAGATACGCAGTATTTT. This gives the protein CASSTTQSPTDTQYF.

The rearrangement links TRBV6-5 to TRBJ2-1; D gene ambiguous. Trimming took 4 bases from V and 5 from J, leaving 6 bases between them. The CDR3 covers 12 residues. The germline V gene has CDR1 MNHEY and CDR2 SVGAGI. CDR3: CASSSLDNEQFF. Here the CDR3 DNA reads TGTGCCAGCAGTTCCTTGGACAATGAGCAGTTCTTC.

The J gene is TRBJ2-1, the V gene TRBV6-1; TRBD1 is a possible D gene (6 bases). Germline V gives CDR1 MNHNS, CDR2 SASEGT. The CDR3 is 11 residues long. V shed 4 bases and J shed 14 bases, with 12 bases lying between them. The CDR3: CASSVNREEFF. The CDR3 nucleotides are TGTGCCAGCAGTGTAAACAGGGAAGAGTTCTTC.